This T cell receptor (beta chain) is drawn from a study of T cell responses to AZD1222 COVID-19 vaccine. Broader study findings: Unmutated regions of variants are reportedly targeted by nearly half of spike-specific TCRs. Donors were chiefly white British, with a greater number of females, and clonal diversity was perhaps underestimated.

Clones were read by immunoSEQ multiplex PCR, and TCRdb kept only the in-frame ones, dropping some. The sample lists some 100,000 clones, over 75% occurring once. This clone has more than one count but fewer than ten. Its antigen is unidentified. V gave up 0 bases and J gave up 6 bases, with 11 bases separating them. CDR1 and CDR2 from the germline V gene are SGHDN and FVKESK. This CDR3 spans 15 amino acids. This chain connects TRBV14 to TRBJ2-2, with a tentative D call TRBD2 (6 bases). Material: peripheral blood, obtained 28 days after the second AZD1222 dose. The receptor comes from an adult who received the AZD1222 COVID-19 vaccine. The CDR3 is CASSQDIGRPGELFF. The CDR3 DNA reads as TGTGCCAGCAGCCAAGACATAGGGAGGCCCGGGGAGCTGTTTTTT.